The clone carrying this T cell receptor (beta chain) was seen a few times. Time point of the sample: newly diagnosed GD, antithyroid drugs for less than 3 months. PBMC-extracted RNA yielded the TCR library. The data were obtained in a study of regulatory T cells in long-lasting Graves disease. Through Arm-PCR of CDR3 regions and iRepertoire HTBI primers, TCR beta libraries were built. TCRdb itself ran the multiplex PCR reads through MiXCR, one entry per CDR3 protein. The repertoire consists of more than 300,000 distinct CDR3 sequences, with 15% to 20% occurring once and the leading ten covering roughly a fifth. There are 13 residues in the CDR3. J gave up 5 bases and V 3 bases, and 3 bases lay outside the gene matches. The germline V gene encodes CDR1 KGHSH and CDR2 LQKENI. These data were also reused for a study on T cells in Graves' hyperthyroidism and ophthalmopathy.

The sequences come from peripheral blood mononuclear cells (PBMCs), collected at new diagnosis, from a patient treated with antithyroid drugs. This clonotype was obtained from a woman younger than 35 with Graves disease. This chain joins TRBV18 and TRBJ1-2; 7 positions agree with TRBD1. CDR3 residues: CASSPGQKYGYTF. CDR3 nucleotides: TGTGCCAGCTCACCGGGACAGAAATATGGCTACACCTTC.